The 17 T cell receptor beta chains below all came from one sample that was sequenced in a study of PD-1 blockade in classical Hodgkin lymphoma. Described time point: cycle 4 day 1 (C4D1), after six to seven weeks of nivolumab. Brentuximab vedotin exposure varied, and every patient relapsed after autologous stem cell transplantation. Profiled with immunoSEQ multiplex PCR; TCRdb holds only in-frame clones, not every one. The sample lists more than 75,000 clones, roughly 91% seen once, with roughly 2.1% in the top ten. Specimen: peripheral blood mononuclear cells (PBMCs), collected before the fourth cycle of nivolumab. The source is a human donor with classical Hodgkin lymphoma.

The chain uses TRBV18 and TRBJ2-2, with TRBD1 matching over 10 bases. The J segment lost 3 bases and the V segment lost 6 bases, leaving 16 bases of the junction unmatched. Per the germline V gene, CDR1 is KGHSH and CDR2 is LQKENI. This CDR3 contains 19 residues. CDR3 DNA sequence: TGTGCCAGCTCGCAGAAACCCCCCGACAGGGGGCTGGACACCGGGGAGCTGTTTTTT. This translates into CASSQKPPDRGLDTGELFF. The full variable domain, in which reference TRBV18 and TRBJ2-2 provide the parts outside the CDR3, is NAGVMQNPRHLVRRRGQEARLRCSPMKGHSHVYWYRQLPEEGLKFMVYLQKENIIDESGMPKERFSAEFPKEGPSILRIQQVVRGDSAAYFCASSQKPPDRGLDTGELFFGEGSRLTVL.

The chain carries TRBV10-3 and TRBJ2-1; 8 bases align to TRBD2. The CDR3 totals 13 residues. Germline V lookup: CDR1 ENHRY, CDR2 SYGVKD. V lost 10 bases, J lost 5 bases, and 7 bases stayed unmatched. CDR3: CATRVGGDNEQFF. CDR3 DNA sequence: TGTGCCACCCGAGTCGGGGGGGACAATGAGCAGTTCTTC.

The chain employs TRBV11-2 and TRBJ2-2; unclear D gene. Germline CDR1 and CDR2: SGHAT and FQNNGV. Trimming took off 2 bases at V and 7 bases at J, with 8 bases between the two ends. The CDR3 length is 13 residues. This chain's CDR3 is CASSLSSGGELFF. The CDR3 nucleotides read TGTGCCAGCAGCTTATCTTCAGGCGGGGAGCTGTTTTTT.

The chain employs TRBV6-5 and TRBJ1-1; 8 bases align to TRBD1. This CDR3 comprises 14 residues. V dropped 8 bases and J dropped 4; count of bases not matched to a gene: 9. Germline V gives CDR1 MNHEY, CDR2 SVGAGI. In DNA form, the CDR3 reads TGTGCCAGCGCTGACAGGGGATTGGTCACTGAAGCTTTCTTT. This encodes CASADRGLVTEAFF.

The V and J genes are TRBV27 and TRBJ2-3, with 9 nucleotides matching TRBD2. The CDR3 length is 17 residues. Germline assignment: CDR1 MNHEY and CDR2 SMNVEV (reference sequence). The V and J ends lost 2 bases and 3 bases, in that order; junction bases with no gene match: 9. CDR3 amino acids: CASSLGLAGGWTDTQYF. CDR3 sequence (DNA): TGTGCCAGCAGTTTAGGGTTGGCGGGAGGGTGGACAGATACGCAGTATTTT.

V gene TRBV28 combines with J gene TRBJ2-7; TRBD1 aligns across 8 bases. V was pared by 8 bases and J by 7 bases, with 10 bases of the junction left unmatched. Looked up from germline, CDR1 is MDHEN and CDR2 is SYDVKM. The CDR3 runs 13 residues. CDR3 loop: CASGSGQDLEQYF. The CDR3 region has the DNA TGTGCCAGCGGTTCGGGACAGGATTTAGAGCAGTACTTC.

V is TRBV28 and J is TRBJ1-4; the D gene is possibly TRBD1 (6 bases). V lost 2 bases, J lost 7 bases, and 17 bases lay in between. The CDR3 has 16 amino acids. Germline-derived CDR1 and CDR2 are MDHEN and SYDVKM. Here the CDR3 reads CASSLNRGRGGEKLFF. CDR3 sequence (DNA): TGTGCCAGCAGTTTAAATCGGGGGCGTGGAGGTGAAAAACTGTTTTTT.

The chain couples TRBV6-1 to TRBJ1-5; 8 nucleotides agree with TRBD1. The germline V gene has CDR1 MNHNS and CDR2 SASEGT. The CDR3 has 15 amino acids. J was trimmed by 3 bases and V by 6 bases; bases with no gene match: 7. The CDR3 loop is CASRETTGANQPQHF. CDR3 nucleotides: TGTGCCAGCAGAGAGACGACAGGGGCCAATCAGCCCCAGCATTTT.

This chain joins TRBV6-5 and TRBJ2-7; a possible D gene is TRBD2 (6 bases). Trimming removed 3 bases from V and 3 bases from J, with 12 bases in between. The CDR3 consists of 14 residues. Germline values: CDR1 MNHEY, CDR2 SVGAGI. CDR3: CASSYTGTYYEQYF. The CDR3, as DNA: TGTGCCAGCAGTTATACGGGGACTTACTACGAGCAGTACTTC.

The chain recombines TRBV30 with TRBJ1-5; 8 bases align to TRBD1. The CDR3 totals 15 residues. V gave up 0 bases and J gave up 6 bases; unmatched junction bases: 7. The V gene's germline CDR1 is GTSNPN and CDR2 SVGIG (reference sequence). CDR3 nucleotide sequence: TGTGCCTGGAGTGTACGGACAGGGCGGGCTCAGCCCCAGCATTTT. Translated: CAWSVRTGRAQPQHF.

CDR3 sequence: CASSWSDRWGETQYF. The DNA of the CDR3 is TGCGCCAGCAGCTGGTCGGACAGGTGGGGAGAGACCCAGTACTTC. The V gene is TRBV5-1, the J gene TRBJ2-5, with 7 bases lining up with TRBD1. The germline V gene encodes CDR1 SGHRS and CDR2 YFSETQ. The CDR3 contains 15 residues. V shed 3 bases and J 4 bases; nucleotides not matched to a gene: 9.

This sequence joins TRBV9 and TRBJ1-5, with 11 nucleotides matching TRBD1. Trimming at V came to 3 bases and at J to 6 bases, leaving 2 bases not matched to a gene. The CDR3 runs to 14 residues. CDR1 is SGDLS, CDR2 YYNGEE, per germline. This CDR3 reads CASSGGQGGQPQHF. Written as DNA, the CDR3 is TGTGCCAGCAGCGGGGGACAGGGGGGTCAGCCCCAGCATTTT.

This clone has only one observation. The V gene is TRBV27, the J gene TRBJ2-6, with D maybe TRBD2 (6 bases). The CDR3 extends over 16 amino acids. V dropped 6 bases and J dropped 3 bases, with 15 bases sitting between them. In germline, CDR1 is MNHEY, CDR2 SMNVEV (reference sequence). In DNA, the CDR3 is TGTGCCAGCAGCCGAGGTGGGGGAGGTGGGGCCAACGTCCTGACTTTC. This codes for CASSRGGGGGANVLTF.

The chain is built from TRBV30 and TRBJ2-2; D perhaps matches TRBD2 (6 bases). Trimming left V 1 base short and J 0 bases short, with 15 bases between. CDR1 and CDR2 (germline): GTSNPN, SVGIG (reference sequence). The CDR3 sequence is 17 residues long. CDR3 region: CAWSALKAGPNTGELFF. The CDR3 DNA reads TGTGCCTGGAGTGCCCTAAAAGCGGGCCCGAACACCGGGGAGCTGTTTTTT.

V and J are TRBV5-1 and TRBJ2-7, with D possibly TRBD1 on 5 matching bases. The CDR3 covers 13 residues. The germline V gene encodes CDR1 SGHRS and CDR2 YFSETQ. V was trimmed by 0 bases and J by 5 bases, leaving 9 bases between them. The CDR3 sequence: CASSLEARDEQYF. The CDR3 DNA sequence: TGCGCCAGCAGCTTGGAGGCCAGGGACGAGCAGTACTTC.

J is TRBJ2-5 and V is TRBV10-1; TRBD2 aligns across 9 bases. CDR3 length: 16 residues. V lost 4 bases and J lost 2; bases outside the gene matches: 8. The germline V gene encodes CDR1 WNHNN and CDR2 SYGVQD (reference sequence). The CDR3 region is CASSGGLAGRQETQYF. The CDR3 DNA follows: TGCGCCAGCAGTGGAGGGCTAGCGGGGAGACAAGAGACCCAGTACTTC.

V is TRBV27 and J is TRBJ2-2; TRBD1 matches 9 bases. The ends lost 3 bases at V and 2 bases at J; junction bases unmatched: 4. Germline-derived CDR1 and CDR2 are MNHEY and SMNVEV (reference sequence). There are 16 residues in the CDR3. This CDR3 reads CASSFGTGPNTGELFF. CDR3 DNA sequence: TGTGCCAGCAGTTTCGGGACAGGGCCCAACACCGGGGAGCTGTTTTTT.